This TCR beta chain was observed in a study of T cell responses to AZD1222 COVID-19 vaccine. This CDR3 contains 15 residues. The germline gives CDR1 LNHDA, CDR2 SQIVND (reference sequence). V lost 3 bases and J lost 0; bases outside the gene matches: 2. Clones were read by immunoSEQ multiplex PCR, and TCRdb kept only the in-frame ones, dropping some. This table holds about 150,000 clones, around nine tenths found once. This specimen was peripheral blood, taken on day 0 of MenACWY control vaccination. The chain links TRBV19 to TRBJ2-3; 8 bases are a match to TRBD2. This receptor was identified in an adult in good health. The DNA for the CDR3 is TGTGCCAGTAGTATGGTAGCGGGGAGCACAGATACGCAGTATTTT. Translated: CASSMVAGSTDTQYF.